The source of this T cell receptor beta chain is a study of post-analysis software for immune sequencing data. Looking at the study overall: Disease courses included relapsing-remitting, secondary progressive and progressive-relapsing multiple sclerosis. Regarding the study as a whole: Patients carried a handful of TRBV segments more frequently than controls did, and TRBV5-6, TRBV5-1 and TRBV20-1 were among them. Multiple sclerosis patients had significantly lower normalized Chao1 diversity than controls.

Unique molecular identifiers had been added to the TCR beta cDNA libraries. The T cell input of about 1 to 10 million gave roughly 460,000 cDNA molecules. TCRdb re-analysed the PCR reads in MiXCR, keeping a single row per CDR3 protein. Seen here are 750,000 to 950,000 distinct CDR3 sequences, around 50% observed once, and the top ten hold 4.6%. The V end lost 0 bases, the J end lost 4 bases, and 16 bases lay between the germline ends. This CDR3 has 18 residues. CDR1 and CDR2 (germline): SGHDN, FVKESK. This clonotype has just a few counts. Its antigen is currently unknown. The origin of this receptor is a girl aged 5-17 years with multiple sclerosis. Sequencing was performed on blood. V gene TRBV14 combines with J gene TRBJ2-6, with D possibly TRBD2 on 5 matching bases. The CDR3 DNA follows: TGTGCCAGCAGCCAAGAAGCGGTATCGGCGTCGGGGGCCAACGTCCTGACTTTC. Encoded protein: CASSQEAVSASGANVLTF.